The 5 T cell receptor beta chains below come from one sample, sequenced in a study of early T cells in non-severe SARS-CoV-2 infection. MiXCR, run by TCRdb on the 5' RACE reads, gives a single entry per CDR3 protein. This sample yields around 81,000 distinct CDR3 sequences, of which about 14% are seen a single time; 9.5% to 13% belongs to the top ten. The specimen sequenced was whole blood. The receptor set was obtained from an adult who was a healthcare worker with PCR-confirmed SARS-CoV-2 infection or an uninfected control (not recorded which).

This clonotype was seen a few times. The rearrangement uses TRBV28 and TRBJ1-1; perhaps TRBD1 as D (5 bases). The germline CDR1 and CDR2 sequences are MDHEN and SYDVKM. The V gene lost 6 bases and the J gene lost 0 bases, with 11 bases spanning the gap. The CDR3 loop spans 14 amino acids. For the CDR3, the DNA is TGTGCCAGCAGGGGGGGACCCCTGAACACTGAAGCTTTCTTT. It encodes CASRGGPLNTEAFF. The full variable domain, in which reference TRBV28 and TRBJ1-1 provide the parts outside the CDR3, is DVKVTQSSRYLVKRTGEKVFLECVQDMDHENMFWYRQDPGLGLRLIYFSYDVKMKEKGDIPEGYSVSREKKERFSLILESASTNQTSMYLCASRGGPLNTEAFFGQGTRLTVV.

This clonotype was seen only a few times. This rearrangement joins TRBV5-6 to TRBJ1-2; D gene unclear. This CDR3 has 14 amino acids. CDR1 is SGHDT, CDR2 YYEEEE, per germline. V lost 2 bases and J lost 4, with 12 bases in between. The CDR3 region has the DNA TGTGCCAGCAGCTTTCTCCGACTGAGCTATGGCTACACCTTC. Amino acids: CASSFLRLSYGYTF.

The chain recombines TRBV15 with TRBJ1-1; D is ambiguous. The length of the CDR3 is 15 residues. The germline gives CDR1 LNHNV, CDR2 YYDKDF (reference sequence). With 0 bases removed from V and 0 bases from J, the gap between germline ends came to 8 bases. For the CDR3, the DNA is TGTGCCACCAGCAGAGATGGAGCCATGAACACTGAAGCTTTCTTT. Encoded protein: CATSRDGAMNTEAFF.

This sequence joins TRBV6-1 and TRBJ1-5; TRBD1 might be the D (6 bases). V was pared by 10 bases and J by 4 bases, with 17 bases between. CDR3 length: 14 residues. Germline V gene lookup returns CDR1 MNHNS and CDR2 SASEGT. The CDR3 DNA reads TGTGCCACCTCGGAAGGGGGTGGTAATCAGCCCCAGCATTTT. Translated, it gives CATSEGGGNQPQHF.

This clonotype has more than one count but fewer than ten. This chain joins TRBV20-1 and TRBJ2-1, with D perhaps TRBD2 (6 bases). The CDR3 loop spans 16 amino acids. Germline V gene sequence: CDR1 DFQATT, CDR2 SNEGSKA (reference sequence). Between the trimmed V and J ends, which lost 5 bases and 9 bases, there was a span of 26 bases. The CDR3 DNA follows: TGCAGTGCTGAGCCCCGACCGACTAGTCCCTGGGGTGAGCAGTTCTTC. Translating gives CSAEPRPTSPWGEQFF.